The 28 T cell receptor beta chains given below trace back to one sample, sequenced in a study of early stage breast cancer tumors listed by TCRdb under 2017. Library method: the immunoSEQ multiplex PCR assay. Sourced from immuneACCESS, this table was stored by TCRdb with only in-frame sequences that have V and J called. A share of the clones is absent; for the studies checked, an unresolved V gene accounts for under half, and the remainder has no known explanation. The sample records about 28,000 clones, about three fifths of which are singletons. The ten biggest clones cover 8.5% of the sample. The sample consisted of breast tumor tissue. Receptor source: a person between 50 and 60 years old with breast cancer.

This sequence joins TRBV29-1 and TRBJ2-7, with 7 bases fitting TRBD2. The CDR3 extends over 14 amino acids. The trim removed 4 bases at V and 2 bases at J, leaving 8 bases unmatched. Germline CDR1 is SQVTM and CDR2 is ANQGSEA. The CDR3 sequence is CSVGLAELTYEQYF. In DNA, the CDR3 is TGCAGCGTTGGGCTAGCGGAACTAACCTACGAGCAGTACTTC.

This chain connects TRBV6-1 to TRBJ2-7; D remains unclear. The CDR3 totals 12 residues. V lost 4 bases, J lost 11 bases, and 15 bases lay in between. Germline loops: CDR1 MNHNS, CDR2 SASEGT. The CDR3 nucleotides read TGTGCCAGCAGTGGGGGATATGGTGTAAAGTACTTC. Its translation is CASSGGYGVKYF.

This clone was found a few times. V is TRBV7-6 and J is TRBJ2-7; perhaps D is TRBD1 or TRBD2 (5 bases each). The CDR3 spans 15 residues. V was cut by 5 bases and J by 5 bases, with 19 bases left in between. The germline V gene has CDR1 SGHVS and CDR2 FNYEAQ. CDR3 nucleotide sequence: TGTGCCAGCAGCAACGACGAGGGGCCTCGGAACGAGCAGTACTTC. Amino acids: CASSNDEGPRNEQYF.

J is TRBJ1-3 and V is TRBV14; 9 bases match TRBD1. V shed 1 base and J 7 bases; nucleotides not matched to a gene: 8. Germline CDR1 SGHDN, CDR2 FVKESK. The CDR3 spans 16 residues. DNA of the CDR3: TGTGCCAGCAGCCAAGTGGACCGGGACAGGGATAACACCATATATTTT. It encodes CASSQVDRDRDNTIYF.

The chain links TRBV29-1 to TRBJ2-3, with TRBD2 identical over 15 bases. Germline lookup yields CDR1 SQVTM and CDR2 ANQGSEA. There are 18 residues in the CDR3. Trimming removed 4 bases from V and 4 bases from J; junction bases left unmatched: 12. The CDR3 DNA is TGCAGCGTTGCCCGGACTAGCGGGAGGGGCACCCAACCAGATACGCAGTATTTT. Translation: CSVARTSGRGTQPDTQYF.

The chain couples TRBV6-1 to TRBJ2-5; D might be TRBD1 (5 bases). Looked up from germline, CDR1 is MNHNS and CDR2 is SASEGT. Trimming shortened V by 4 bases and J by 4 bases, and 10 bases separated the two germline ends. The length of the CDR3 is 13 residues. CDR3 amino acids: CASSAVGVETQYF. In DNA, the CDR3 is TGTGCCAGCAGTGCGGTAGGGGTAGAGACCCAGTACTTC.

The J gene is TRBJ2-7, the V gene TRBV5-4; the match to TRBD1 covers 7 bases. The CDR3 length is 15 residues. CDR1 is SGHNT, CDR2 YYREEE, per germline (reference sequence). Trimming at V came to 4 bases and at J to 3 bases, leaving 10 bases not matched to a gene. The CDR3 loop reads CASSQEKDRYYEQYF. DNA of the CDR3: TGTGCCAGCAGCCAAGAAAAGGACAGGTACTACGAGCAGTACTTC.

The rearrangement uses TRBV28 and TRBJ2-2, with 7 positions matching TRBD1. Losses at the gene ends were 5 bases for V and 1 base for J; bases not matched to a gene: 1. Germline CDR1 is MDHEN and CDR2 is SYDVKM. The CDR3 extends over 14 amino acids. CDR3 loop: CASSRQGNTGELFF. CDR3 coding DNA: TGTGCCAGCAGTCGACAGGGGAACACCGGGGAGCTGTTTTTT.

V is TRBV6-6 and J is TRBJ1-4, with 10 bases that match TRBD1. The germline CDR1 and CDR2 sequences are MNHNY and SVGAGI (reference sequence). The trim removed 5 bases at V and 4 bases at J, leaving 4 bases unmatched. The CDR3 has 15 residues. The CDR3 spells CASSRGTGVNEKLFF. CDR3 DNA: TGTGCCAGCAGTAGAGGGACAGGGGTTAATGAAAAACTGTTTTTT.

The DNA of the CDR3 is TGCGCCAGCAGCTTGACAGGGGTTGACACCGGGGAGCTGTTTTTT. This encodes CASSLTGVDTGELFF. J is TRBJ2-2 and V is TRBV5-1; 7 bases line up with TRBD1. CDR3 size: 15 residues. Germline-derived CDR1 and CDR2 are SGHRS and YFSETQ. V shed 1 base and J 3 bases; nucleotides not matched to a gene: 3.

This clone has just a few counts. The rearrangement uses TRBV29-1 and TRBJ1-2; TRBD1 is a possible D gene (5 bases). Germline CDR1 reads SQVTM; CDR2 reads ANQGSEA. Trimming shortened V by 6 bases and J by 5 bases, and 13 bases separated the two germline ends. The CDR3 totals 12 residues. The chain's CDR3 is CSVSGTGYGYTF. In DNA, the CDR3 is TGCAGCGTATCCGGGACGGGGTATGGCTACACCTTC.

The CDR3 DNA sequence: TGCGCCAGCAGCCAAGGAGGGACGTCGAATACGCAGTATTTT. Translation: CASSQGGTSNTQYF. The V call is TRBV4-3, the J call TRBJ2-3; D possibly uses TRBD1 or TRBD2 (5 bases each). The V gene's germline CDR1 is LGHNA and CDR2 YSLEER. There are 14 residues in the CDR3. The V gene lost 1 base and the J gene lost 7 bases, with 12 bases spanning the gap.

This chain joins TRBV27 and TRBJ2-3, with 13 bases fitting TRBD2. CDR3 size: 20 residues. With 6 bases clipped from V and 9 bases from J, the junction kept 24 bases outside the gene matches. CDR1 is MNHEY, CDR2 SMNVEV, per germline (reference sequence). The CDR3 loop reads CASSLRTSGRWNAGALTQYF. The CDR3 DNA follows: TGTGCCAGCAGCCTACGGACTAGCGGGAGATGGAACGCGGGGGCCTTAACGCAGTATTTT.

The gene calls are TRBV18 and TRBJ2-3; maybe TRBD1 (6 bases). V was trimmed by 3 bases and J by 3 bases, leaving 7 bases between them. Germline V lookup: CDR1 KGHSH, CDR2 LQKENI. This CDR3 has 13 residues. In DNA form, the CDR3 reads TGTGCCAGCTCACCGCAGGGGACAGATACGCAGTATTTT. Encoded protein: CASSPQGTDTQYF. Full variable domain (missing parts from reference TRBV18 and TRBJ2-3): NAGVMQNPRHLVRRRGQEARLRCSPMKGHSHVYWYRQLPEEGLKFMVYLQKENIIDESGMPKERFSAEFPKEGPSILRIQQVVRGDSAAYFCASSPQGTDTQYFGPGTRLTVL.

The rearrangement joins TRBV18 to TRBJ1-5; perhaps TRBD1 as D (6 bases). This CDR3 spans 15 amino acids. Germline V lookup: CDR1 KGHSH, CDR2 LQKENI. The V and J ends lost 4 bases and 2 bases respectively, with 12 bases between them. CDR3 amino acids: CASSLGQIGNQPQHF. DNA for the CDR3: TGTGCCAGCTCACTCGGACAGATAGGCAATCAGCCCCAGCATTTT.

The genes are TRBV7-9 and TRBJ2-7, with D perhaps matching TRBD1 (6 bases). V shed 6 bases and J shed 4 bases, with 10 bases lying between them. Germline CDR1 reads SEHNR; CDR2 reads FQNEAQ (reference sequence). There are 12 residues in the CDR3. The CDR3 reads CASSRTDYEQYF. The CDR3, as DNA: TGTGCCAGCAGTCGGACAGATTACGAGCAGTACTTC.

V and J are TRBV10-3 and TRBJ2-5; 14 nucleotides align to TRBD2. CDR1 ENHRY and CDR2 SYGVKD come from the germline V gene. The CDR3 runs to 15 residues. With V trimmed by 10 bases and J by 4 bases, 8 bases remained unmatched. CDR3 coding DNA: TGTGCCACCACCGGACTAGCGGGAGGCTCAGAGACCCAGTACTTC. This sequence encodes CATTGLAGGSETQYF.

This clone was recorded a few times. At one end the junction does not follow the germline gene, possibly because of a read error. The chain uses TRBV4-1 and TRBJ1-1, with D possibly being TRBD1 (6 bases). Germline CDR1 MGHRA, CDR2 YSYEKL. The CDR3 length is 14 residues. CDR3 loop: CASSHSTGNAEAFF. The DNA for the CDR3 is TGCGCCAGCAGCCATTCCACAGGGAACGCTGAAGCTTTCTTT.

This chain links TRBV4-1 with TRBJ2-1, with D hard to call. Germline assignment: CDR1 MGHRA and CDR2 YSYEKL. Trimming removed 6 bases from V and 9 bases from J, with 24 bases in between. The CDR3 is 16 amino acids. The CDR3 sequence: CASRVGARAGNGEQFF. Here the CDR3 DNA reads TGCGCCAGCAGGGTTGGCGCCCGGGCCGGTAACGGTGAGCAGTTCTTC.

This chain connects TRBV10-3 to TRBJ2-1; a weak D match, TRBD2 (6 bases). V lost 6 bases and J lost 2, with 17 bases in between. The CDR3 is 16 residues long. The germline V gene has CDR1 ENHRY and CDR2 SYGVKD. CDR3 DNA sequence: TGTGCCATCAGCACCACGCTAGCGAATACCTACAATGAGCAGTTCTTC. The encoded protein is CAISTTLANTYNEQFF.

The chain joins TRBV15 to TRBJ1-3, with a tentative D call TRBD1 (6 bases). The CDR3 has 16 residues. Between the trimmed V and J ends, which lost 0 bases and 4 bases, there was a span of 13 bases. Per germline, CDR1 LNHNV and CDR2 YYDKDF (reference sequence). CDR3 amino acids: CATSRDLEGGGNTIYF. In nucleotides, the CDR3 is TGTGCCACCAGCAGAGATCTGGAGGGGGGCGGAAACACCATATATTTT.

The rearrangement uses TRBV6-6 and TRBJ1-3; tentatively, D is TRBD1 (6 bases). The ends were cut back, 7 bases at V and 0 bases at J, with 16 bases in the middle. The V gene's germline CDR1 is MNHNY and CDR2 SVGAGI (reference sequence). The CDR3 loop spans 16 amino acids. CDR3 in amino acids: CASIGGAGPSGNTIYF. CDR3 DNA sequence: TGTGCCAGCATCGGGGGGGCGGGCCCCTCTGGAAACACCATATATTTT.

V and J are TRBV11-3 and TRBJ1-1; 8 bases map to TRBD1. V was clipped by 3 bases and J by 4 bases; unmatched bases: 4. The germline V gene encodes CDR1 SGHNT and CDR2 YENEEA. The CDR3 totals 14 residues. CDR3 in DNA: TGTGCCAGCAGCTTCAGGGGGCAGGGCACTGAAGCTTTCTTT. Translation gives CASSFRGQGTEAFF.

With regard to this clone: The same CDR3 can be traced to other DNA sequences in this sample. This rearrangement joins TRBV19 to TRBJ1-5; 7 bases match TRBD1. This CDR3 spans 15 amino acids. The junction had 6 bases not matched to a gene; V was cut back by 1 base and J by 6 bases. Germline V gene data show CDR1 as LNHDA and CDR2 as SQIVND (reference sequence). CDR3 sequence: CASSIGDRAVQPQHF. The CDR3 DNA is TGTGCCAGTAGTATAGGAGACAGGGCGGTTCAGCCCCAGCATTTT.

Concerning this clone itself: Distinct nucleotide sequences in the sample also encode this CDR3. The rearrangement uses TRBV5-1 and TRBJ2-7; 8 bases match TRBD1. The length of the CDR3 is 14 residues. Per the germline V gene, CDR1 is SGHRS and CDR2 is YFSETQ. V trimming: 3 bases; J trimming: 0 bases; junction bases outside the gene matches: 2. In nucleotides, the CDR3 is TGCGCCAGCAGCTGGACAGGGTCCTCCTACGAGCAGTACTTC. The encoded protein is CASSWTGSSYEQYF.

J is TRBJ1-2 and V is TRBV6-5; D gene ambiguous. CDR3 length equals 13 residues. CDR1 and CDR2 (germline): MNHEY, SVGAGI. V lost 3 bases and J 10 bases, leaving 15 bases between the germline ends. CDR3 sequence: CASSYAVTAFYTF. In DNA form, the CDR3 reads TGTGCCAGCAGTTATGCGGTGACGGCTTTCTACACCTTC.

The sample holds one count of this clone. The chain uses TRBV5-1 and TRBJ2-5; D is possibly TRBD1 (6 bases). Looked up from germline, CDR1 is SGHRS and CDR2 is YFSETQ. This CDR3 has 13 residues. V was pared by 2 bases and J by 2 bases, with 7 bases between. This CDR3 reads CASSFGTQETQYF. The CDR3 bases are TGCGCCAGCAGCTTTGGGACACAAGAGACCCAGTACTTC.

This rearrangement joins TRBV28 to TRBJ1-3; TRBD1 might be the D (5 bases). V was cut by 10 bases and J by 8 bases, with 18 bases left in between. Germline V gene lookup returns CDR1 MDHEN and CDR2 SYDVKM. This CDR3 has 13 residues. The CDR3 sequence: CATRAGGVDTIYF. The CDR3 DNA reads TGTGCCACCCGAGCGGGGGGTGTGGACACCATATATTTT.